The clone carrying this T cell receptor beta chain was counted a single time. This entry comes from a study of blood T cell repertoires in COVID-19. Study background: Samples representing acute and convalescent COVID-19 were sourced from the United States, Italy and Spain.

The germline V gene encodes CDR1 LNHDA and CDR2 SQIVND (reference sequence). Losses at the gene ends were 2 bases for V and 6 bases for J; bases not matched to a gene: 13. This CDR3 has 17 amino acids. Seattle patients were enrolled while actively infected and followed longitudinally. Profiling relied on immunoSEQ multiplex PCR, and the TCRdb table lists in-frame clones only, not all of them. The sample consists of approximately 50,000 clones, 70% to 85% of them appearing once. This clonotype originated in an elderly man with COVID-19, enrolled during active disease. This chain uses TRBV19 with TRBJ2-3; 8 nucleotides line up with TRBD1. Sequenced input: peripheral blood. CDR3: CASSINAAGGGGDTQYF. As DNA, the CDR3 is TGTGCCAGTAGTATAAATGCGGCAGGGGGCGGAGGGGATACGCAGTATTTT.